These 9 T cell receptor beta chains came from one sample sequenced in a study of cytomegalovirus exposure and HLA in healthy donors. Here immunoSEQ multiplex PCR was the method, and the copy in TCRdb shows in-frame clones only, minus some. Here the sample spans tens of thousands of clones, just under 95% being singletons. The material sequenced was PBMCs. The receptor source for this set is a man aged 18 to 35 in good health and CMV-seropositive.

J is TRBJ2-1 and V is TRBV18; 7 bases map to TRBD1. CDR1 is KGHSH, CDR2 LQKENI, per germline. Unmatched junction bases numbered 2, after V lost 5 bases and J lost 4 bases. This CDR3 comprises 13 residues. CDR3 region: CASSTGQYNEQFF. CDR3 sequence (DNA): TGTGCCAGCTCAACGGGACAGTACAATGAGCAGTTCTTC.

V is TRBV25-1 and J is TRBJ2-7, with 8 bases matching TRBD1. The CDR3 spans 13 residues. Germline CDR1 reads MGHDK; CDR2 reads SYGVNS. Trimming at V came to 11 bases and at J to 4 bases, leaving 10 bases not matched to a gene. CDR3 region: CASPTGVWYEQYF. The CDR3 DNA reads TGTGCCTCCCCGACAGGGGTGTGGTACGAGCAGTACTTC.

This clone has just one count. The V gene is TRBV6-1, the J gene TRBJ1-4; TRBD1 might be the D (5 bases). CDR1 and CDR2 (germline): MNHNS, SASEGT. The length of the CDR3 is 15 residues. V was cut by 2 bases and J by 4 bases, with 11 bases left in between. The CDR3 DNA reads as TGTGCCAGCAGTGAATACGGGGGGAGTAATGAAAAACTGTTTTTT. This translates into CASSEYGGSNEKLFF.

V usage is TRBV6-1 and J usage is TRBJ2-3; 12 bases are shared with TRBD2. V dropped 1 base and J dropped 4; count of bases not matched to a gene: 0. Germline CDR1 is MNHNS and CDR2 is SASEGT. CDR3 size: 15 residues. The CDR3, as DNA: TGTGCCAGCAGTGAAGGACTAGCGGGGGCAGATACGCAGTATTTT. It yields the protein CASSEGLAGADTQYF.

The chain combines TRBV27 with TRBJ2-7; 12 bases match TRBD2. Germline CDR1 MNHEY, CDR2 SMNVEV (reference sequence). With 6 bases clipped from V and 0 bases from J, the junction kept 15 bases outside the gene matches. CDR3 length: 19 amino acids. This chain's CDR3 is CASRPAGLAGPWTSYEQYF. The CDR3, as DNA: TGTGCCAGCAGGCCAGCGGGACTAGCGGGTCCTTGGACCTCCTACGAGCAGTACTTC.

The rearrangement joins TRBV6-1 to TRBJ2-3; 12 bases map to TRBD1. The CDR3 length is 17 residues. Germline V lookup: CDR1 MNHNS, CDR2 SASEGT. Unmatched junction bases numbered 6, after V lost 2 bases and J lost 3 bases. CDR3 region: CASSELAGQGATDTQYF. DNA of the CDR3: TGTGCCAGCAGTGAACTAGCGGGACAGGGGGCAACAGATACGCAGTATTTT.

This clone has a handful of counts. The chain uses TRBV27 and TRBJ1-2, with 9 bases fitting TRBD1. CDR1 is MNHEY, CDR2 SMNVEV, per germline (reference sequence). The CDR3 runs to 15 residues. With V trimmed by 5 bases and J by 7 bases, 11 bases remained unmatched. The CDR3 DNA is TGTGCCAGCAGTCCCGGGACAGGGTTGGTAGCTGGCTACACCTTC. This encodes CASSPGTGLVAGYTF.

The chain has TRBV12-1 and TRBJ2-7; the table's D gene call, TRBD1, was not cross checked with the DNA. TRBV12-1 is a known pseudogene. This CDR3 has 12 residues. CDR3 sequence: CASTGTGHEQYF. CDR3 coding DNA: TGTGCCAGCACCGGGACAGGGCACGAGCAGTACTTC.

This clone came up once. V is TRBV5-4 and J is TRBJ2-5; 8 nucleotides line up with TRBD2. V lost 4 bases, J lost 3 bases, and 2 bases stayed unmatched. Germline assignment: CDR1 SGHNT and CDR2 YYREEE (reference sequence). CDR3 length: 13 amino acids. CDR3 loop: CASSRSGEETQYF. Written as DNA, the CDR3 is TGTGCCAGCAGCCGTAGCGGGGAAGAGACCCAGTACTTC.